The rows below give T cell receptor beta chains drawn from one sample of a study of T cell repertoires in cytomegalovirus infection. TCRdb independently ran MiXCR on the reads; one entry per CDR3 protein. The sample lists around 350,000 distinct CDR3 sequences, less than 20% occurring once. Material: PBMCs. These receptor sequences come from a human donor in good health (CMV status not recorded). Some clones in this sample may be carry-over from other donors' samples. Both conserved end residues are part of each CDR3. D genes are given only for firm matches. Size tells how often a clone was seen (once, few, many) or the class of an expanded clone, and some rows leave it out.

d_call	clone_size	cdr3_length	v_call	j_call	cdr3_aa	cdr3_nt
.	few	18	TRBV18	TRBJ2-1	CASSPPGSTLSSYNEQFF	TGTGCCAGCTCACCACCCGGGTCAACCTTAAGCTCCTACAATGAGCAGTTCTTC
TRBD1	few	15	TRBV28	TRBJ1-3	CASQLTGGSGNTIYF	TGTGCCAGTCAACTAACAGGGGGCTCTGGAAACACCATATATTTT
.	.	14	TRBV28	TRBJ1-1	CASSNERHHTEAFF	TGTGCCAGCAGTAACGAGAGGCACCACACTGAAGCTTTCTTT
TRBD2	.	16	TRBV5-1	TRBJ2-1	CASSLPAAGGPNEQFF	TGCGCCAGCAGCTTGCCAGCAGCGGGAGGGCCAAATGAGCAGTTCTTC
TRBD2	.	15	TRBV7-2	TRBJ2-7	CASSLELAGIYEQYF	TGTGCCAGCAGCTTAGAACTAGCGGGAATCTACGAGCAGTACTTC
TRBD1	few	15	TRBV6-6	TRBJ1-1	CASSNPTGVNTEAFF	TGTGCCAGCAGTAACCCTACAGGGGTGAACACTGAAGCTTTCTTT
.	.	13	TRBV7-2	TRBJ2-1	CASSLGAMGEQFF	TGTGCCAGCAGCTTAGGGGCTATGGGTGAGCAGTTCTTC
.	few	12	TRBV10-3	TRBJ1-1	CAIRGARAEAFF	TGTGCCATCAGAGGAGCGAGAGCTGAAGCTTTCTTT
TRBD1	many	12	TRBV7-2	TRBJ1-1	CASSRQGNEAFF	TGTGCCAGCAGCCGACAGGGGAATGAAGCTTTCTTT
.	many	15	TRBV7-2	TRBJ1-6	CASSQGLIVNSPLHF	TGTGCCAGCAGCCAGGGCCTGATAGTGAATTCACCCCTCCACTTT
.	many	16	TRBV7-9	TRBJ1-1	CASSSRVRGMNTEAFF	TGTGCCAGCAGCAGCAGGGTTCGGGGAATGAACACTGAAGCTTTCTTT
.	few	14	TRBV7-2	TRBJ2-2	CASSPIPPTGELFF	TGTGCCAGCAGTCCCATACCCCCTACCGGGGAGCTGTTTTTT
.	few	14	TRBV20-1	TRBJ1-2	CSARGQGGNYGYTF	TGCAGTGCTAGAGGTCAGGGAGGGAACTATGGCTACACCTTC
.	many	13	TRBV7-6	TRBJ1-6	CASSLGRGSPLHF	TGTGCCAGCAGCTTAGGTCGGGGTTCACCCCTCCACTTT
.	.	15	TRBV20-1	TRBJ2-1	CSATTGGLPNNEQFF	TGCAGTGCCACTACCGGGGGGCTACCCAATAATGAGCAGTTCTTC
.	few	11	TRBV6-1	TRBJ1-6	CASSDNSPLHF	TGTGCCAGCAGTGATAATTCACCCCTCCACTTT
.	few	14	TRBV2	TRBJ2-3	CASRSSTVTDTQYF	TGTGCCAGCAGGTCTAGCACCGTCACAGATACGCAGTATTTT
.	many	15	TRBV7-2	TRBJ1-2	CASSLKAGIIYGYTF	TGTGCCAGCAGCTTAAAGGCCGGGATCATCTATGGCTACACCTTC
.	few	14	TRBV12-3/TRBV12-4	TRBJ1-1	CASSLDGVGTEAFF	TGTGCCAGCAGTTTAGACGGGGTTGGCACTGAAGCTTTCTTT
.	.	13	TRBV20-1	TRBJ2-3	CSALSIRADTQYF	TGCAGTGCGCTGTCGATCCGAGCAGATACGCAGTATTTT
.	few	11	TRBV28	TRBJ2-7	CASSLEKDQYF	TGTGCCAGCAGTTTAGAAAAGGATCAGTACTTC
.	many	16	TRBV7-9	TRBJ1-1	CASSLTPGHRNTEAFF	TGTGCCAGCAGCTTAACCCCTGGACATAGGAACACTGAAGCTTTCTTT
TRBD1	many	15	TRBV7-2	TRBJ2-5	CASSFSGQGSETQYF	TGTGCCAGCAGCTTTTCGGGACAGGGGAGTGAGACCCAGTACTTC
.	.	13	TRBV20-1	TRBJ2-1	CSAPRTTGNEQFF	TGCAGTGCTCCCCGTACTACAGGGAATGAGCAGTTCTTC
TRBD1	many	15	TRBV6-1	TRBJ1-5	CASSAGQAGNQPQHF	TGTGCCAGCAGTGCCGGACAGGCAGGGAATCAGCCCCAGCATTTT
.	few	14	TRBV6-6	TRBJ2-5	CASSVGRAQETQYF	TGTGCCAGCAGTGTCGGACGGGCCCAAGAGACCCAGTACTTC
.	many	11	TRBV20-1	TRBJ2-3	CSARQGDTQYF	TGCAGTGCTAGACAGGGTGATACGCAGTATTTT
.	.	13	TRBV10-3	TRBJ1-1	CAIRETQGTEAFF	TGTGCCATCAGAGAAACTCAGGGGACTGAAGCTTTCTTT
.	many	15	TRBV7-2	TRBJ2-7	CASSLGVAQIYEQYF	TGTGCCAGCAGCTTAGGGGTAGCCCAGATCTACGAGCAGTACTTC